These 24 T cell receptor beta chains were sequenced from one sample in a study of blood T cell repertoires in COVID-19. Data came from immunoSEQ multiplex PCR; TCRdb stores just in-frame clones and leaves some out. The sample consists of 190,000 or so clones, roughly 90% of them appearing once. Sequencing was performed on PBMCs or T cells enriched from blood (not recorded which). All receptors derive from a woman under 30 who had recovered from COVID-19.

The V gene is TRBV11-2, the J gene TRBJ2-7, with 8 positions matching TRBD2. J gave up 3 bases and V 7 bases, and 14 bases lay outside the gene matches. The CDR3 loop spans 16 amino acids. CDR1 and CDR2 (germline): SGHAT, FQNNGV. Written as DNA, the CDR3 is TGTGCCAGCACCCTCCCGGGGGGGAAGCTAAACTACGAGCAGTACTTC. Protein product: CASTLPGGKLNYEQYF. The variable domain in full, completed from reference TRBV11-2 and TRBJ2-7, reads EAGVAQSPRYKIIEKRQSVAFWCNPISGHATLYWYQQILGQGPKLLIQFQNNGVVDDSQLPKDRFSAERLKGVDSTLKIQPAKLEDSAVYLCASTLPGGKLNYEQYFGPGTRLTVT.

This chain joins TRBV7-9 and TRBJ1-1; TRBD1 agrees at 9 bases. V shed 0 bases and J 4 bases; nucleotides not matched to a gene: 3. CDR1 and CDR2 (germline): SEHNR, FQNEAQ (reference sequence). The CDR3 length is 15 residues. CDR3 in DNA: TGTGCCAGCAGCTTAGCGGGACAGGGAGGCACTGAAGCTTTCTTT. Residues: CASSLAGQGGTEAFF.

The gene calls are TRBV5-4 and TRBJ2-4; 9 bases fit TRBD1. Trimming removed 3 bases from V and 1 base from J; junction bases left unmatched: 5. There are 16 residues in the CDR3. From germline, CDR1 is SGHNT and CDR2 YYREEE (reference sequence). Here the CDR3 reads CASSSGQGWAKNIQYF. The CDR3, as DNA: TGTGCCAGCAGCTCTGGACAGGGGTGGGCCAAAAACATTCAGTACTTC.

This rearrangement joins TRBV9 to TRBJ1-2; maybe TRBD1 (5 bases). CDR3 length: 17 amino acids. Trimming pared 3 bases from V and 4 bases from J, leaving 22 bases between. Germline CDR1 SGDLS, CDR2 YYNGEE. The CDR3 DNA reads TGTGCCAGCAGCGCCGACTGGCATAGGGAGGGGCTCTATGGCTACACCTTC. Amino acid sequence: CASSADWHREGLYGYTF.

This clone came up a few times. The J gene is TRBJ2-5, the V gene TRBV4-2; 11 nucleotides line up with TRBD2. The CDR3 totals 16 residues. The V and J ends lost 0 bases and 5 bases, in that order; junction bases with no gene match: 5. From germline, CDR1 is LGHNA and CDR2 YNFKEQ. This CDR3 reads CASSQDGTSGGETQYF. CDR3 nucleotide sequence: TGTGCCAGCAGCCAAGATGGCACTAGCGGGGGTGAGACCCAGTACTTC.

The V call is TRBV9, the J call TRBJ1-2, with no clear D. Trimming stripped 0 bases from V and 4 bases from J, with 13 bases between. The CDR3 contains 15 residues. Germline assignment: CDR1 SGDLS and CDR2 YYNGEE. The CDR3 reads CASSVEPWPFYGYTF. CDR3 DNA: TGTGCCAGCAGCGTAGAACCCTGGCCGTTCTATGGCTACACCTTC. Drawing the rest from reference TRBV9 and TRBJ1-2, the complete variable domain is DSGVTQTPKHLITATGQRVTLRCSPRSGDLSVYWYQQSLDQGLQFLIQYYNGEERAKGNILERFSAQQFPDLHSELNLSSLELGDSALYFCASSVEPWPFYGYTFGSGTRLTVV.

About this clone: This sample includes further DNA sequences coding for the same CDR3. This chain joins TRBV6-5 and TRBJ2-1; 8 positions agree with TRBD2. The CDR3 is 13 amino acids. Germline V gene sequence: CDR1 MNHEY, CDR2 SVGAGI. V lost 2 bases, J lost 10 bases, and 4 bases stayed unmatched. DNA for the CDR3: TGTGCCAGCAGTTACCTCAGCGGGGGAGAGCAGTTCTTC. This gives the protein CASSYLSGGEQFF.

This clone appeared a few times. V usage is TRBV7-2 and J usage is TRBJ2-7; 7 bases align to TRBD2. This CDR3 has 14 amino acids. V was clipped by 4 bases and J by 3 bases; unmatched bases: 6. The germline CDR1 and CDR2 sequences are SGHTA and FQGNSA. The CDR3 spells CASSWASGDYEQYF. DNA for the CDR3: TGTGCCAGCAGCTGGGCTAGCGGAGACTACGAGCAGTACTTC. Based on the CDR3 plus reference TRBV7-2 and TRBJ2-7, the full variable domain is GAGVSQSPSNKVTEKGKDVELRCDPISGHTALYWYRQSLGQGLEFLIYFQGNSAPDKSGLPSDRFSAERTGGSVSTLTIQRTQQEDSAVYLCASSWASGDYEQYFGPGTRLTVT.

The chain combines TRBV7-9 with TRBJ1-1; tentative D call: TRBD1 (5 bases). The CDR3 runs to 17 residues. In germline, CDR1 is SEHNR, CDR2 FQNEAQ (reference sequence). V was trimmed by 4 bases and J by 3 bases, leaving 21 bases between them. CDR3 amino acids: CASSSEQWGVRDTEAFF. CDR3 nucleotide sequence: TGTGCCAGCAGCTCCGAGCAGTGGGGGGTTAGGGACACTGAAGCTTTCTTT.

The CDR3 sequence: CASSSGAGGPYEQYF. The CDR3 coding sequence is TGTGCCAGCAGCTCAGGCGCGGGGGGGCCCTACGAGCAGTACTTC. V gene TRBV3-1 (or the pseudogene TRBV3-2) combines with J gene TRBJ2-7; 9 bases are shared with TRBD2. CDR3 length: 15 amino acids. Germline loops: CDR1 LGHDT, CDR2 YNNKEL (reference sequence). After removal of 5 bases from V and 2 bases from J, the junction contained 7 bases not matched to a gene.

The chain combines TRBV21-1 with TRBJ2-2; the table's D gene call, TRBD1, was not cross checked with the DNA. TRBV21-1 is a pseudogene segment. The CDR3 loop spans 21 amino acids. This chain's CDR3 is CASSNSPRDRDVRRNTGELFF. CDR3 nucleotides: TGTGCCAGCAGCAATAGCCCCCGGGACAGGGATGTTCGTAGGAACACCGGGGAGCTGTTTTTT.

This clone was picked up one time. The chain combines TRBV5-1 with TRBJ2-6; D ambiguous. This CDR3 spans 16 amino acids. V shed 1 base and J shed 0 bases, with 8 bases lying between them. The germline V gene encodes CDR1 SGHRS and CDR2 YFSETQ. In DNA form, the CDR3 reads TGCGCCAGCAGCTTGTTTTTTAGCTCTGGGGCCAACGTCCTGACTTTC. Amino acids: CASSLFFSSGANVLTF.

V gene TRBV7-3 combines with J gene TRBJ1-1, with TRBD1 identical over 9 bases. The CDR3 spans 16 residues. CDR1 and CDR2 from the germline V gene are SGHTA and FQGTGA. V lost 3 bases, J lost 2 bases, and 7 bases stayed unmatched. This CDR3 reads CASSLLGQGANTEAFF. The CDR3, as DNA: TGTGCCAGCAGCTTGTTGGGACAGGGAGCCAACACTGAAGCTTTCTTT.

The chain couples TRBV30 to TRBJ2-2; 7 positions match TRBD2. Germline CDR1 is GTSNPN and CDR2 is SVGIG (reference sequence). The CDR3 has 12 amino acids. Germline trimming cut 2 bases from V and 9 bases from J; bases unmatched to any gene: 3. The CDR3 bases are TGTGCCTGGAGTCGGGAGGCGAGGGAGCTGTTTTTT. Amino acid sequence: CAWSREARELFF.

The rearrangement uses TRBV4-1 and TRBJ2-5; possibly TRBD2 for D (5 bases). Germline V gene data show CDR1 as MGHRA and CDR2 as YSYEKL. The CDR3 sequence is 15 residues long. The V and J ends lost 6 bases and 3 bases respectively, with 17 bases between them. The CDR3 loop reads CASRGSQTREETQYF. In DNA, the CDR3 is TGCGCCAGCAGAGGCAGCCAGACGAGGGAAGAGACCCAGTACTTC.

In this sample, this clone turned up once. CDR3 region: CASSREGVFYTF. CDR3 DNA sequence: TGTGCCAGCAGCCGCGAGGGGGTTTTCTACACCTTC. The V and J genes are TRBV6-5 and TRBJ1-2, with D perhaps TRBD1 (6 bases). The CDR3 contains 12 residues. Deletions cut 6 bases from V and 10 bases from J, with 15 bases between. CDR1 and CDR2 from the germline V gene are MNHEY and SVGAGI.

The V and J genes are TRBV11-2 and TRBJ1-3, with D possibly TRBD1 on 5 matching bases. V was pared by 5 bases and J by 10 bases, with 18 bases between. In germline, CDR1 is SGHAT, CDR2 FQNNGV. The CDR3 sequence is 14 residues long. CDR3 DNA sequence: TGTGCCAGCAGCCCAGGGCAAGGGGCTGGGACCATATATTTT. Translating gives CASSPGQGAGTIYF. Variable domain in full (rest from reference TRBV11-2 and TRBJ1-3): EAGVAQSPRYKIIEKRQSVAFWCNPISGHATLYWYQQILGQGPKLLIQFQNNGVVDDSQLPKDRFSAERLKGVDSTLKIQPAKLEDSAVYLCASSPGQGAGTIYFGEGSWLTVV.

The chain links TRBV18 to TRBJ1-2; perhaps TRBD1 as D (6 bases). The CDR3 length is 16 residues. The ends were cut back, 3 bases at V and 7 bases at J, with 21 bases in the middle. The V gene's germline CDR1 is KGHSH and CDR2 LQKENI. This chain's CDR3 is CASSPVSDQGTGGYTF. As DNA, the CDR3 is TGTGCCAGCTCACCCGTATCAGATCAGGGGACGGGTGGCTACACCTTC. Filled out from reference TRBV18 and TRBJ1-2, the complete variable domain reads NAGVMQNPRHLVRRRGQEARLRCSPMKGHSHVYWYRQLPEEGLKFMVYLQKENIIDESGMPKERFSAEFPKEGPSILRIQQVVRGDSAAYFCASSPVSDQGTGGYTFGSGTRLTVV.

The chain uses TRBV5-1 and TRBJ2-7, with 9 bases identical to TRBD2. The CDR3 totals 16 residues. CDR1 and CDR2 (germline): SGHRS, YFSETQ. The ends lost 0 bases at V and 2 bases at J; junction bases unmatched: 6. The DNA of the CDR3 is TGCGCCAGCAGCTTGGATTCGCGGGGGGGTGCCTACGAGCAGTACTTC. This codes for CASSLDSRGGAYEQYF.

The chain links TRBV2 to TRBJ2-5, with a weak D call TRBD2 (6 bases). Germline CDR1 and CDR2: SNHLY and FYNNEI. The CDR3 is made up of 16 amino acids. V shed 3 bases and J shed 1 base, with 15 bases lying between them. The CDR3 reads CASSEEGWATQETQYF. CDR3 DNA sequence: TGTGCCAGCAGTGAGGAGGGGTGGGCGACCCAAGAGACCCAGTACTTC.

The count of this clone is one. The chain links TRBV29-1 to TRBJ1-1; 9 bases fit TRBD1. Losses at the gene ends were 5 bases for V and 5 bases for J; bases not matched to a gene: 9. Germline CDR1 is SQVTM and CDR2 is ANQGSEA. The CDR3 is 14 amino acids. In nucleotides, the CDR3 is TGCAGCGTTTTACCACGACAGGGGGGAACTGAAGCTTTCTTT. Encoded protein: CSVLPRQGGTEAFF.

In the case of this clone: The CDR3 does not close with the conserved phenylalanine or tryptophan, likely indicating a read error. It is unclear where the CDR3 begins or ends on the DNA, so no DNA is shown, and the CDR3 is as TCRdb lists it. The rearrangement uses TRBV6-2 or TRBV6-3 and TRBJ2-7; TRBD2 is the table's D call and was not checked against the DNA. A total of 11 residues make up the CDR3, ends included. Germline CDR1 MNHEY, CDR2 SVGEGT. This CDR3 reads CASSYGERGGL.

The rearrangement links TRBV11-2 to TRBJ1-2; 7 bases align to TRBD1. CDR1 and CDR2 (germline): SGHAT, FQNNGV. Trimming at V came to 5 bases and at J to 4 bases, leaving 4 bases not matched to a gene. The CDR3 is 13 amino acids. CDR3 DNA sequence: TGTGCCAGCAGCCCCCGGGACAGCTATGGCTACACCTTC. Its translation is CASSPRDSYGYTF.

This chain joins TRBV29-1 and TRBJ1-3; D possibly corresponds to TRBD1 (5 bases). The germline gives CDR1 SQVTM, CDR2 ANQGSEA. Trimming removed 7 bases at V and 0 bases at J, with 10 bases between. The CDR3 length is 13 residues. This CDR3 reads CSALGGSGNTIYF. CDR3 coding DNA: TGCAGCGCCCTGGGGGGCTCTGGAAACACCATATATTTT.